The present T cell receptor beta chain was sequenced within a study of cytomegalovirus exposure and HLA in healthy donors. Study details: Out of 398 genotyped donors, 81% belonged to the Caucasian-associated ancestry cluster.

The PCR was carried out with 60 Vbeta primers and 13 Jbeta primers. Profiling relied on immunoSEQ multiplex PCR, and the TCRdb table lists in-frame clones only, not all of them. The sample records over 150,000 clones, about 75% being singletons. Germline CDR1 reads SGHAT; CDR2 reads FQNNGV. The CDR3 contains 14 residues. V dropped 3 bases and J dropped 4 bases, with 12 bases sitting between them. A remark on this clone: Its antigen is still unknown.

Study-level points and caveats: In a later analysis, TCR beta V- and J-gene trimming was associated with a missense DCLRE1C variant. The study recorded 160 or so TCR beta chains that were cytomegalovirus-associated.

The chain couples TRBV11-2 to TRBJ1-1, with D perhaps TRBD1 (6 bases). This clonotype was sampled from a man younger than 30 in good health and CMV-seronegative. The sequenced sample was PBMCs. For the CDR3, the DNA is TGTGCCAGCAGCTTGTCAGGGGCGAGCACTGAAGCTTTCTTT. It encodes CASSLSGASTEAFF.